Described below is a single T cell receptor beta chain sequence and its context. These data are taken from a study of blood T cell repertoires in COVID-19. Study at large: Nucleic acid was either cDNA or gDNA, and it came from T cells, B-cell-depleted T cells, or PBMCs.

CDR1 and CDR2 (germline): SQVTM, ANQGSEA. The ends lost 2 bases at V and 6 bases at J; junction bases unmatched: 1. The CDR3 covers 11 residues. Participant-reported clinical history was the basis for cohort assignment. Clones were sequenced by immunoSEQ multiplex PCR, and TCRdb holds only the in-frame ones, with some missing. The sample includes around 240,000 clones, roughly 88% of them seen just once. Sequencing input: PBMCs or T cells enriched from blood (not recorded which). The J gene is TRBJ2-7, the V gene TRBV29-1; 7 bases fit TRBD1. The clonotype was recovered from a woman between 45 and 60 years old who had recovered from COVID-19. Here the CDR3 reads CSVERDSEQYF. CDR3 bases: TGCAGCGTTGAACGGGACAGCGAGCAGTACTTC.